This TCR beta chain appears in the sequencing data of a study of response to subunit inactivated influenza vaccine. TCRdb analysed the RT-PCR reads with MiXCR anew, one entry per CDR3 protein. The sample carries 750,000 to 850,000 distinct CDR3 sequences, about 18% recorded once. Study results and limitations: Each seasonal influenza vaccination recruits few new T cells, the authors suggested.

Germline V gene data show CDR1 as SGHTA and CDR2 as FQGNSA. The trim removed 4 bases at V and 4 bases at J, leaving 7 bases unmatched. The CDR3 spans 15 residues. Turning to this clonotype: Its matching antigen is unknown.

The origin of this receptor is a man between 45 and 60 years old who received an inactivated influenza vaccine. The source material was PBMCs from blood, sampled 4 to 6 days after vaccination. This sequence joins TRBV7-2 and TRBJ2-5; 9 positions agree with TRBD1. This chain's CDR3 is CASSSGTGWAETQYF. CDR3 DNA sequence: TGTGCCAGCAGCTCAGGGACAGGGTGGGCAGAGACCCAGTACTTC.